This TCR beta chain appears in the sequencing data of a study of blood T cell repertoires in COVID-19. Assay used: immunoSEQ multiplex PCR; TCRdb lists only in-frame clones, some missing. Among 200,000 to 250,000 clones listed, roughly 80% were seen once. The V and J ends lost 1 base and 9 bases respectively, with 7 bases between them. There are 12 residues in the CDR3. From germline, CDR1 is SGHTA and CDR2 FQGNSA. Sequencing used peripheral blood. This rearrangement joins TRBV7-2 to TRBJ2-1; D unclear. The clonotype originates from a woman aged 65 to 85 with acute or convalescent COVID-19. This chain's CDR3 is CASSLVGLEQFF. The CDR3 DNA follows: TGTGCCAGCAGCTTAGTTGGCCTTGAGCAGTTCTTC.